The table lists the clone carrying this T cell receptor (beta chain) with a count of one. Next came a second PCR, run for about 6 to 12 cycles, which used a sample-barcoded 5' primer along with a J-beta primer mix. All cDNA molecules were each tagged by a template-switch adaptor with 12 random nucleotides. TCRdb recomputed calls from the 5' RACE reads with MiXCR, one row per CDR3 protein. This sample has 790,000 or so distinct CDR3 sequences; 35% to 60% occur once, and the top ten carry approximately 18%. The source of the sample is a study of blood T cells in healthy people across ages. The CDR3 has 14 residues. Per the germline V gene, CDR1 is LGHDT and CDR2 is YNNKEL (reference sequence). V shed 1 base and J shed 5 bases, with 12 bases lying between them.

Sample: blood. This clonotype was sampled from an elderly man in good health. The chain has TRBV3-1 and TRBJ2-7; the D call may be TRBD1 or TRBD2 (6 bases each). The CDR3 sequence: CASSQGGGHNEQYF. Here the CDR3 DNA reads TGTGCCAGCAGCCAAGGTGGGGGGCACAACGAGCAGTACTTC.